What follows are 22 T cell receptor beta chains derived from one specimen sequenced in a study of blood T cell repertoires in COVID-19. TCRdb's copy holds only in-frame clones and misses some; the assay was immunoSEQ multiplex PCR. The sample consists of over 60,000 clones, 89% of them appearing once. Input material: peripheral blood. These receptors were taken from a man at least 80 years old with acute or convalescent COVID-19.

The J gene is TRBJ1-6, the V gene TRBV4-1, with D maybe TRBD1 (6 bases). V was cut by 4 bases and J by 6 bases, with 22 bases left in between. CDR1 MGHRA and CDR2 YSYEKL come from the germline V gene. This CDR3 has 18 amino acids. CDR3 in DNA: TGCGCCAGCAGCCCCAAAGGGGGGGGGCTGCAGGGTAATTCACCCCTCCACTTT. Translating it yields CASSPKGGGLQGNSPLHF.

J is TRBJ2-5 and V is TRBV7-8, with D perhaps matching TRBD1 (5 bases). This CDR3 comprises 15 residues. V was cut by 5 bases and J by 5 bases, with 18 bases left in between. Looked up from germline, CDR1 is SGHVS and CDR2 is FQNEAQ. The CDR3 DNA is TGTGCCAGCAGCACGCAAGGGGTTATCATGGAGACCCAGTACTTC. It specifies CASSTQGVIMETQYF.

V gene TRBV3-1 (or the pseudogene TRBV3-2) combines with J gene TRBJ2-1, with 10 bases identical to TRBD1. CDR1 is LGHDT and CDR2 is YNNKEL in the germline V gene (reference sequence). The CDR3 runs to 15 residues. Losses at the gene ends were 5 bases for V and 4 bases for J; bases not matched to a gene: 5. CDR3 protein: CASSNRDRGYNEQFF. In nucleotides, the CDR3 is TGTGCCAGCAGCAACCGGGACAGGGGATACAATGAGCAGTTCTTC.

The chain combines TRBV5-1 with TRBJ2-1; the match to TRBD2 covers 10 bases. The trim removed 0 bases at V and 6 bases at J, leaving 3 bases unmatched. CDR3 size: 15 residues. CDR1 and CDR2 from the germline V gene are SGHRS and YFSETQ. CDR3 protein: CASSLESGGVNEQFF. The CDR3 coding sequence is TGCGCCAGCAGCTTGGAAAGCGGGGGGGTCAATGAGCAGTTCTTC.

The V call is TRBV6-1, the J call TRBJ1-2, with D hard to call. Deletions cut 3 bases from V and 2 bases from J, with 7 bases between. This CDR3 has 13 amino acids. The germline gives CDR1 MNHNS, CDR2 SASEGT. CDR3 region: CASSDEVNYGYTF. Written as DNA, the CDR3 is TGTGCCAGCAGTGATGAGGTAAACTATGGCTACACCTTC.

CDR3 DNA sequence: TGTGCCAGCAGCTACAGAAACGAGAGGAATGGCTACACCTTC. Translating it yields CASSYRNERNGYTF. The rearrangement uses TRBV6-5 and TRBJ1-2; D unresolved. The CDR3 is made up of 14 amino acids. The ends were cut back, 6 bases at V and 6 bases at J, with 17 bases in the middle. CDR1 MNHEY and CDR2 SVGAGI come from the germline V gene.

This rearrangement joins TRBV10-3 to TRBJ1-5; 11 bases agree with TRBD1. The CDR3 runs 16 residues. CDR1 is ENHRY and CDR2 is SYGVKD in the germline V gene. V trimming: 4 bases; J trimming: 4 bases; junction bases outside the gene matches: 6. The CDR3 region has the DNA TGTGCCATCAGTGGAGGGACAGGGGGAGGGAATCAGCCCCAGCATTTT. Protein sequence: CAISGGTGGGNQPQHF.

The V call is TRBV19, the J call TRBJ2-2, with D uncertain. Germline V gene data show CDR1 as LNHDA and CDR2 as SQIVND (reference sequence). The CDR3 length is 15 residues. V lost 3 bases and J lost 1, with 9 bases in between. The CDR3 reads CASSIMTGNTGELFF. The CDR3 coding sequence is TGTGCCAGTAGTATCATGACGGGGAACACCGGGGAGCTGTTTTTT.

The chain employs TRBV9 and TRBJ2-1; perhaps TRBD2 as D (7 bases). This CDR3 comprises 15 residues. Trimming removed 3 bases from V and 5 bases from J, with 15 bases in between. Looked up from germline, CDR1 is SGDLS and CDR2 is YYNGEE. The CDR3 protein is CASSEGGTENNEQFF. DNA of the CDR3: TGTGCCAGCAGCGAGGGGGGGACGGAGAACAATGAGCAGTTCTTC.

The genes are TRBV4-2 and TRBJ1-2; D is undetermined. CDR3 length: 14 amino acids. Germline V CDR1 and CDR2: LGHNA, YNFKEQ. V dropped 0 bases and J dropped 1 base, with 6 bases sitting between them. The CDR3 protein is CASSQDPFNYGYTF. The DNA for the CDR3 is TGTGCCAGCAGCCAAGATCCTTTTAACTATGGCTACACCTTC.

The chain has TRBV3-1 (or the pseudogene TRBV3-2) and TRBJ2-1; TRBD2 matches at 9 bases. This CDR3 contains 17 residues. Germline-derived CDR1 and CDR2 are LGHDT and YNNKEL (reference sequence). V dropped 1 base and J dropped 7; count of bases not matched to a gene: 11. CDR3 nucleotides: TGTGCCAGCAGCCAAGGACTTCTAGCGGGAAAGCAGAATGAGCAGTTCTTC. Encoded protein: CASSQGLLAGKQNEQFF.

The CDR3 region has the DNA TGCGCCAGCAGCTTGGGACCGCGGGAGCCCCAGCATTTT. It translates to CASSLGPREPQHF. The gene calls are TRBV5-1 and TRBJ1-5; D uncertain. CDR1 and CDR2 from the germline V gene are SGHRS and YFSETQ. The CDR3 spans 13 residues. V was cut by 0 bases and J by 8 bases, with 9 bases left in between.

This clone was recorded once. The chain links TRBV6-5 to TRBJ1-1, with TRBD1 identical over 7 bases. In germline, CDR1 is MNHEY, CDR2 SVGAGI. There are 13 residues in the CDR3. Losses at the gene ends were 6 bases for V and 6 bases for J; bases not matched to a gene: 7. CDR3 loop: CASRMTGFSEAFF. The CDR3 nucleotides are TGTGCCAGCAGAATGACAGGGTTCTCTGAAGCTTTCTTT.

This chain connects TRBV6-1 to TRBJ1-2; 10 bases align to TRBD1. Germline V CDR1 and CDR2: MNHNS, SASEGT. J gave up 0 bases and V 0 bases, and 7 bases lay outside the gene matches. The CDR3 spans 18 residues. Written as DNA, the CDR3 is TGTGCCAGCAGTGAAGCGCGACAGGGGGCCCCTACTAACTATGGCTACACCTTC. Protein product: CASSEARQGAPTNYGYTF.

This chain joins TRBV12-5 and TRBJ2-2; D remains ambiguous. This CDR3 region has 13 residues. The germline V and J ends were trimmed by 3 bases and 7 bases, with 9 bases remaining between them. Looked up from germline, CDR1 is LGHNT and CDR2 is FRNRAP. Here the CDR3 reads CASGLWANGELFF. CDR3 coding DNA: TGTGCTAGTGGTTTATGGGCGAACGGGGAGCTGTTTTTT.

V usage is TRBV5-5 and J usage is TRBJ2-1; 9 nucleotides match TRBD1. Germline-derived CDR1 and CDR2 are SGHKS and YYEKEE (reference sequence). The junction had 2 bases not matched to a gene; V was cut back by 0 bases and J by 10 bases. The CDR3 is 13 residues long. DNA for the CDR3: TGTGCCAGCAGCTTGGTAGACAGGGGGGAGCAGTTCTTC. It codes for CASSLVDRGEQFF.

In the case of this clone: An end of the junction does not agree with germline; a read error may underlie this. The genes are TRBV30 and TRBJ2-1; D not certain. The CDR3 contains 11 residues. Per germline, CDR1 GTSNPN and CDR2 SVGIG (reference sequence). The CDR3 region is CAWSINNPPIF. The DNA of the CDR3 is TGTGCCTGGAGTATCAACAACCCTCCAATCTTC.

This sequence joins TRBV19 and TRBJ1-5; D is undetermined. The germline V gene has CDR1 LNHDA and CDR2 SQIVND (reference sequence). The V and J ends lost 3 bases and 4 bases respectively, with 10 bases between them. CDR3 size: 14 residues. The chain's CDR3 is CASSMGGNNQPQHF. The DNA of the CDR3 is TGTGCCAGTAGTATGGGCGGGAATAATCAGCCCCAGCATTTT.

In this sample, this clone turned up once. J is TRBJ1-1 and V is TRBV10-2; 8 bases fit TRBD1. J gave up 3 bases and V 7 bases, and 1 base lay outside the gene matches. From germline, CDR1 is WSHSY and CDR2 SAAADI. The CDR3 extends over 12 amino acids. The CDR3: CASNRGDTEAFF. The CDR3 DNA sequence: TGCGCCAGCAACAGGGGGGACACTGAAGCTTTCTTT.

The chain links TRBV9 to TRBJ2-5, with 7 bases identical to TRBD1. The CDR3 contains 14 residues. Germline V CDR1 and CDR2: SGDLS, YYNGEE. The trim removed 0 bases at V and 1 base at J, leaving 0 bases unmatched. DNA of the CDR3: TGTGCCAGCAGCGTAGGGACAGGCCAAGAGACCCAGTACTTC. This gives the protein CASSVGTGQETQYF.

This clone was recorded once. The CDR3 bases are TGTGCCAGCACCGAAACAGGGGTCGATGGCTACACCTTC. It specifies CASTETGVDGYTF. V gene TRBV12-3 or TRBV12-4 combines with J gene TRBJ1-2; 7 bases are shared with TRBD1. Trimming took 7 bases from V and 6 from J; bases not matched to a gene: 8. This CDR3 is built from 13 residues.

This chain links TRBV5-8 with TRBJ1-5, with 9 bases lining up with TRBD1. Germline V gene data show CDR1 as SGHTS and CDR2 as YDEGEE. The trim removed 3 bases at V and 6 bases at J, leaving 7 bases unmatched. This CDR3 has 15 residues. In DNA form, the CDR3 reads TGTGCCAGCAGCTCCAGGACAGGGGTGGCTCAGCCCCAGCATTTT. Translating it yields CASSSRTGVAQPQHF.